These 9 T cell receptor beta chains were all obtained from the same sample, sequenced in a study of T cells in Graves' hyperthyroidism and ophthalmopathy. RNA transcripts yielded amplified TCR beta CDR3 regions. A first-round RT-PCR of the TCR CDR3 used the HTBI primer set. TCRdb processed the multiplex PCR reads anew with MiXCR; each CDR3 protein has one entry. This table holds 300,000 to 450,000 distinct CDR3 sequences, 15% to 20% found once. The source material was blood. Receptor source: a woman in her twenties or thirties with Graves' hyperthyroidism that later progressed to Graves' ophthalmopathy.

The chain joins TRBV7-2 to TRBJ2-2, with 8 bases aligning to TRBD2. Germline V CDR1 and CDR2: SGHTA, FQGNSA. V lost 5 bases and J lost 7; bases outside the gene matches: 12. CDR3 size: 16 residues. The CDR3 here is CASSPTARGAGGELFF. The CDR3 DNA is TGTGCCAGCAGCCCCACCGCGCGGGGGGCGGGCGGGGAGCTGTTTTTT.

This clonotype was observed many times. The rearrangement joins TRBV19 to TRBJ2-2, with 9 bases identical to TRBD1. Germline V lookup: CDR1 LNHDA, CDR2 SQIVND (reference sequence). The CDR3 length is 15 residues. V lost 7 bases and J lost 8; bases outside the gene matches: 11. In nucleotides, the CDR3 is TGTGCCAGTAAACCGGGACAGGGTGGTTTGGGGGAGCTGTTTTTT. Residues: CASKPGQGGLGELFF.

This clonotype was recorded many times. CDR3: CASRTSSGANVLTF. CDR3 nucleotides: TGTGCCAGCAGAACCTCTTCTGGGGCCAACGTCCTGACTTTC. V gene TRBV7-9 combines with J gene TRBJ2-6; the D is unclear. Trimming took off 6 bases at V and 1 base at J, with 7 bases between the two ends. The V gene's germline CDR1 is SEHNR and CDR2 FQNEAQ (reference sequence). This CDR3 comprises 14 residues. The complete variable domain, with remaining parts taken from reference TRBV7-9 and TRBJ2-6, reads DTGVSQNPRHKITKRGQNVTFRCDPISEHNRLYWYRQTLGQGPEFLTYFQNEAQLEKSRLLSDRFSAERPKGSFSTLEIQRTEQGDSAMYLCASRTSSGANVLTFGAGSRLTVL.

There are many counts of this clonotype. The chain is built from TRBV27 and TRBJ2-7; 10 bases map to TRBD2. The CDR3 contains 17 residues. Trimming took 2 bases from V and 2 from J; bases not matched to a gene: 9. CDR1 is MNHEY and CDR2 is SMNVEV in the germline V gene (reference sequence). The CDR3 here is CASSLRSKGLATYEQYF. Here the CDR3 DNA reads TGTGCCAGCAGTTTACGGTCAAAGGGACTAGCGACCTACGAGCAGTACTTC.

In its sample, this clonotype was seen a few times. The gene calls are TRBV11-2 and TRBJ1-6; possibly TRBD1 for D (5 bases). With 5 bases removed from V and 0 bases from J, the gap between germline ends came to 14 bases. This CDR3 is 17 amino acids long. Germline-derived CDR1 and CDR2 are SGHAT and FQNNGV. CDR3 in DNA: TGTGCCAGCAGCCCAGGACATCTGAGCTCCTATAATTCACCCCTCCACTTT. Its translation: CASSPGHLSSYNSPLHF.

This clonotype was counted many times. This chain links TRBV3-1 with TRBJ2-1; D is undetermined. This CDR3 has 12 amino acids. The germline gives CDR1 LGHDT, CDR2 YNNKEL (reference sequence). Trimming stripped 8 bases from V and 4 bases from J, with 9 bases between. Here the CDR3 DNA reads TGTGCCAGCTTTGGGAATTACAATGAGCAGTTCTTC. Encoded protein: CASFGNYNEQFF.

This chain joins TRBV27 and TRBJ2-5, with a tentative D call TRBD1 (6 bases). Looked up from germline, CDR1 is MNHEY and CDR2 is SMNVEV (reference sequence). CDR3 size: 18 residues. Trimming took 2 bases from V and 1 from J, leaving 20 bases between them. The CDR3 DNA reads TGTGCCAGCAGTTTAGGGGTACAGGGACGGGTCGGCCAAGAGACCCAGTACTTC. This gives the protein CASSLGVQGRVGQETQYF.

This clonotype was found many times. The chain carries TRBV6-2 or TRBV6-3 and TRBJ2-1; 8 bases are shared with TRBD1. Per the germline V gene, CDR1 is MNHEY and CDR2 is SVGEGT. J gave up 7 bases and V 5 bases, and 7 bases lay outside the gene matches. There are 14 residues in the CDR3. CDR3 sequence (DNA): TGTGCCAGCAGTACCGGGGACAGGCGGAATGAGCAGTTCTTC. This translates into CASSTGDRRNEQFF.

This clonotype has a count of ten or more. The chain has TRBV28 and TRBJ2-1, with no clear D. V was clipped by 7 bases and J by 4 bases, with 11 bases between them. CDR3 length: 13 amino acids. Germline V gene sequence: CDR1 MDHEN, CDR2 SYDVKM. The CDR3 loop reads CASIQPLYNEQFF. Written as DNA, the CDR3 is TGTGCCAGCATTCAACCCCTTTACAATGAGCAGTTCTTC.